This T cell receptor (beta chain) was sequenced for a study of T cells in Graves' hyperthyroidism and ophthalmopathy. Only a few counts were recorded for this clonotype. The germline V gene encodes CDR1 KGHSH and CDR2 LQKENI. The junction had 7 bases not matched to a gene; V was cut back by 3 bases and J by 2 bases. The CDR3 consists of 15 residues. RNA transcripts were the template for amplifying TCR beta CDR3 regions. The HTBI primer set was used in a first-round RT-PCR of the TCR CDR3. In TCRdb, the multiplex PCR reads were re-called with MiXCR into one record per CDR3 protein. The sample has about 740,000 distinct CDR3 sequences; 12% to 15% are singletons. Orbital computed tomography, thyroid ultrasound, serum thyroxine and TRAb, and clinical symptoms together informed the diagnoses. A 10 ml volume of fresh peripheral blood provided the PBMCs.

The chain employs TRBV18 and TRBJ2-7; TRBD1 agrees at 7 bases. The material sequenced was blood. The source is a woman between 18 and 29 years old with Graves' hyperthyroidism. In DNA form, the CDR3 reads TGTGCCAGCTCACCCCCCGACAGGGAACCCTACGAGCAGTACTTC. Amino acids: CASSPPDREPYEQYF.